These 20 T cell receptor beta chains share one sample of origin, sequenced in a study of identical twins. TCRdb re-derived calls from the 5' RACE reads in MiXCR, one entry per CDR3 protein. This table has approximately 1.8 million distinct CDR3 sequences, roughly a third appearing once. Sequencing used cord blood. Source of these receptors: a newborn girl in good health.

The rearrangement uses TRBV9 and TRBJ1-5, with a possible D match to TRBD1 (5 bases). The V gene lost 0 bases and the J gene lost 3 bases, with 10 bases spanning the gap. Germline V gene lookup returns CDR1 SGDLS and CDR2 YYNGEE. The CDR3 is 15 residues long. The CDR3 DNA follows: TGTGCCAGCAGCGTAGAGGGGTTAGTCAATCAGCCCCAGCATTTT. It yields the protein CASSVEGLVNQPQHF.

This clonotype was recorded a few times. The V and J genes are TRBV5-1 and TRBJ2-3; TRBD1 matches 9 bases. The V gene end was trimmed by 4 bases and the J gene end by 4 bases; junction bases not matched to a gene: 7. Germline values: CDR1 SGHRS, CDR2 YFSETQ. The CDR3 has 15 amino acids. The CDR3 loop is CASSGMGQGADTQYF. CDR3 DNA: TGCGCCAGCAGCGGTATGGGACAGGGAGCAGATACGCAGTATTTT.

This clonotype was picked up a small number of times. The rearrangement links TRBV6-1 to TRBJ1-1, with D unclear. Trimming removed 1 base from V and 11 bases from J, with 14 bases in between. The CDR3 runs to 13 residues. CDR1 MNHNS and CDR2 SASEGT come from the germline V gene. CDR3 amino acids: CASSEEILRWAFF. The CDR3 DNA sequence: TGTGCCAGCAGTGAAGAGATCCTAAGGTGGGCTTTCTTT.

CDR3 residues: CSASKGAKNIQYF. In DNA form, the CDR3 reads TGCAGTGCTAGTAAGGGAGCCAAAAACATTCAGTACTTC. This sequence joins TRBV20-1 and TRBJ2-4; D gene unclear. The CDR3 is 13 residues long. With 3 bases removed from V and 0 bases from J, the gap between germline ends came to 6 bases. Germline assignment: CDR1 DFQATT and CDR2 SNEGSKA (reference sequence).

This clonotype was seen a few times. The chain is built from TRBV12-3 or TRBV12-4 and TRBJ1-1; the D gene is possibly TRBD1 (5 bases). Deletions cut 6 bases from V and 0 bases from J, with 14 bases between. This CDR3 has 15 amino acids. Here the CDR3 DNA reads TGTGCCAGCAGGTCTAAGACAGCCATGAACACTGAAGCTTTCTTT. It encodes CASRSKTAMNTEAFF.

This clonotype appeared a few times. The V call is TRBV12-3 or TRBV12-4, the J call TRBJ1-1; a weak D match, TRBD1 (6 bases). The CDR3 has 13 residues. The V gene lost 3 bases and the J gene lost 9 bases, with 14 bases spanning the gap. CDR3 sequence reads: CASSFSGTIQAFF. The DNA for the CDR3 is TGTGCCAGCAGTTTCTCGGGGACAATCCAAGCTTTCTTT.

The V call is TRBV11-2, the J call TRBJ2-1; TRBD2 matches 10 bases. Unmatched junction bases numbered 7, after V lost 3 bases and J lost 5 bases. The CDR3 extends over 16 amino acids. Germline V CDR1 and CDR2: SGHAT, FQNNGV. The CDR3, as DNA: TGTGCCAGCAGCTTCCCAGCGGGGGGGCTAAACAATGAGCAGTTCTTC. Translating gives CASSFPAGGLNNEQFF.

The chain links TRBV5-1 to TRBJ2-3, with D possibly matching TRBD1 (5 bases). Germline V gene sequence: CDR1 SGHRS, CDR2 YFSETQ. The CDR3 has 13 residues. Between the trimmed V and J ends, which lost 2 bases and 5 bases, there was a span of 9 bases. The CDR3 spells CASSFDRIDTQYF. CDR3 in DNA: TGCGCCAGCAGCTTCGACAGAATAGATACGCAGTATTTT.

This clonotype appeared a few times. The chain links TRBV27 to TRBJ2-1; a possible D gene is TRBD2 (5 bases). The CDR3 length is 13 residues. V was pared by 6 bases and J by 10 bases, with 16 bases between. Germline V lookup: CDR1 MNHEY, CDR2 SMNVEV (reference sequence). CDR3 sequence reads: CASRPGLSGEQFF. The CDR3 DNA reads TGTGCCAGCAGACCGGGCCTCTCGGGAGAGCAGTTCTTC.

This clonotype is a singleton in its sample. This chain connects TRBV4-1 to TRBJ2-7; D gene ambiguous. From germline, CDR1 is MGHRA and CDR2 YSYEKL. The CDR3 is 14 amino acids. Between the trimmed V and J ends, which lost 1 base and 7 bases, there was a span of 14 bases. The CDR3 here is CASSQVDHYNEQYF. Written as DNA, the CDR3 is TGCGCCAGCAGCCAAGTCGACCACTACAATGAGCAGTACTTC.

The rearrangement uses TRBV4-1 and TRBJ2-7, with 15 nucleotides matching TRBD2. Germline V gene lookup returns CDR1 MGHRA and CDR2 YSYEKL. This CDR3 has 20 amino acids. Trimming took 6 bases from V and 10 from J; bases not matched to a gene: 25. The CDR3 region is CASSPIGGLAGGIIPHFQYF. The CDR3 bases are TGCGCCAGCAGTCCCATCGGGGGACTAGCGGGGGGTATCATACCGCATTTTCAGTACTTC.

CDR3 nucleotides: TGTGCCATCAGTGAGCCTAGCGGGAGTTACGAGCAGTACTTC. Amino acids: CAISEPSGSYEQYF. The chain joins TRBV10-3 to TRBJ2-7; 10 bases map to TRBD2. Germline V gene data show CDR1 as ENHRY and CDR2 as SYGVKD. The CDR3 is 14 amino acids. After removal of 2 bases from V and 4 bases from J, the junction contained 2 bases not matched to a gene.

The chain recombines TRBV5-7 with TRBJ2-3; D not resolved. TRBV5-7 is an open reading frame, and its role is uncertain. There are 16 residues in the CDR3. Trimming removed 0 bases from V and 0 bases from J, with 11 bases in between. This CDR3 is CASSLAGQFSTDTQYF. The DNA of the CDR3 is TGTGCCAGCAGCTTGGCTGGGCAGTTTAGCACAGATACGCAGTATTTT.

This clonotype occurred a few times. One end of the junction fails to match germline, which may point to a read error. The chain couples TRBV28 to TRBJ2-1; D remains ambiguous. CDR1 and CDR2 (germline): MDHEN, SYDVKM. The CDR3 is 11 residues long. This CDR3 is CAGSLVNEQFF. Here the CDR3 DNA reads TGTGCCGGCAGTTTAGTAAATGAGCAGTTCTTC. Variable domain in full (rest from reference TRBV28 and TRBJ2-1): DVKVTQSSRYLVKRTGEKVFLECVQDMDHENMFWYRQDPGLGLRLIYFSYDVKMKEKGDIPEGYSVSREKKERFSLILESASTNQTSMYLCAGSLVNEQFFGPGTRLTVL.

The V call is TRBV10-3, the J call TRBJ2-1, with 11 bases that match TRBD2. TRBJ2-7 matches the DNA end more closely, so the J call is doubtful. The CDR3 length is 14 residues. Germline V gives CDR1 ENHRY, CDR2 SYGVKD. The CDR3 sequence: CAARTSGPYNEQYF. The CDR3 DNA follows: TGTGCCGCCCGGACTAGCGGGCCATACAATGAGCAGTACTTC.

The chain uses TRBV28 and TRBJ2-7; D gene uncertain. CDR1 is MDHEN and CDR2 is SYDVKM in the germline V gene. Trimming left V 7 bases short and J 0 bases short, with 22 bases between. The CDR3 runs to 17 residues. Here the CDR3 reads CASNPMRRSFLSYEQYF. The DNA of the CDR3 is TGTGCCAGCAATCCCATGAGGCGATCCTTCCTCTCCTACGAGCAGTACTTC. Variable domain in full (rest from reference TRBV28 and TRBJ2-7): DVKVTQSSRYLVKRTGEKVFLECVQDMDHENMFWYRQDPGLGLRLIYFSYDVKMKEKGDIPEGYSVSREKKERFSLILESASTNQTSMYLCASNPMRRSFLSYEQYFGPGTRLTVT.

This clonotype has more than one count but fewer than ten. This sequence joins TRBV7-2 and TRBJ1-6; no clear D gene. From germline, CDR1 is SGHTA and CDR2 FQGNSA. Trimming removed 1 base at V and 4 bases at J, with 8 bases between. The CDR3 covers 15 residues. The CDR3 coding sequence is TGTGCCAGCAGCTTAGTTCCCTCTTATAATTCACCCCTCCACTTT. Translating it yields CASSLVPSYNSPLHF.

V usage is TRBV7-9 and J usage is TRBJ2-7, with TRBD1 as a possible D gene (6 bases). CDR3 length: 15 residues. V was shortened by 1 base and J by 2 bases, with 12 bases between the two germline ends. Germline loops: CDR1 SEHNR, CDR2 FQNEAQ (reference sequence). The DNA of the CDR3 is TGTGCCAGCAGCTTAGGGGGGCGTCCTCCCTACGAGCAGTACTTC. This codes for CASSLGGRPPYEQYF.

This clonotype showed up many times. This chain connects TRBV20-1 to TRBJ1-1; D is perhaps TRBD1 (6 bases). CDR1 is DFQATT, CDR2 SNEGSKA, per germline (reference sequence). The CDR3 sequence is 14 residues long. V was cut by 1 base and J by 1 base, with 10 bases left in between. DNA for the CDR3: TGCAGTGCTAGAGTCGGGGGCGCGAACACTGAAGCTTTCTTT. It yields the protein CSARVGGANTEAFF.

This clonotype was detected a few times. V is TRBV12-3 or TRBV12-4 and J is TRBJ2-1; 9 bases map to TRBD2. V lost 4 bases to trimming and J lost 2 bases; unmatched junction nucleotides: 9. The CDR3 extends over 17 amino acids. CDR3 DNA sequence: TGTGCCAGCAGTTCCTGGACTAGCGAAATCCCCTACAATGAGCAGTTCTTC. Its translation is CASSSWTSEIPYNEQFF.